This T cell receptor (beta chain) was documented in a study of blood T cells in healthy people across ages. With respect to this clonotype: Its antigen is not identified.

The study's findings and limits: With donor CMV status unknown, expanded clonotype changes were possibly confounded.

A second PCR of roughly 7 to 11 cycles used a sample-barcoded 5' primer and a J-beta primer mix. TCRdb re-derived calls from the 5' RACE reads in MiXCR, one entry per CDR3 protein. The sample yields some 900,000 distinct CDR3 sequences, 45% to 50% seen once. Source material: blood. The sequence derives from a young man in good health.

For the CDR3, the DNA is TGCAGTGCTAATTCTGGCGGTCACCAAGAGACCCAGTACTTC. This gives the protein CSANSGGHQETQYF. The chain has TRBV20-1 and TRBJ2-5; no clear D gene. Trimming took 4 bases from V and 0 from J, leaving 12 bases between them. CDR1 is DFQATT, CDR2 SNEGSKA, per germline (reference sequence). The CDR3 is 14 residues long.